This entry describes one TCR beta chain. Its matching antigen is unknown. Via MiXCR, TCRdb re-called the 5' RACE reads, giving one row per CDR3 protein. The profile shows a few hundred thousand distinct CDR3 sequences, about 20% of them singletons. The data are from a study of T-cell memory formation after mild COVID-19. As for the study in general: Largely, the TCR clusters proved donor specific. Study-wide results and limits: Certain responding clones were present in pre-infection memory, suggesting participation of cross-reactive memory. The study found contracting CD4+ clones mainly in CM and EM and contracting CD8+ clones in EMRA. While clones contracting from day 15 to 85 were balanced between CD4 and CD8, later expanders leaned CD4+.

Trimming left V 2 bases short and J 0 bases short, with 4 bases between. Looked up from germline, CDR1 is SGHVS and CDR2 is FQNEAQ. The CDR3 contains 14 residues. The origin of this receptor is a man younger than 30 who had mild COVID-19 (a few samples of this study predate the infection). Cell type and time point are not known. The chain couples TRBV7-8 to TRBJ2-2, with D uncertain. The source material was PBMCs or a T cell subset sorted from them (not recorded which). The CDR3 sequence is CASSLMTNTGELFF. The CDR3 nucleotides read TGTGCCAGCAGCTTAATGACGAACACCGGGGAGCTGTTTTTT. Supplemented by reference TRBV7-8 and TRBJ2-2, the full variable domain reads GAGVSQSPRYKVAKRGQDVALRCDPISGHVSLFWYQQALGQGPEFLTYFQNEAQLDKSGLPSDRFFAERPEGSVSTLKIQRTQQEDSAVYLCASSLMTNTGELFFGEGSRLTVL.